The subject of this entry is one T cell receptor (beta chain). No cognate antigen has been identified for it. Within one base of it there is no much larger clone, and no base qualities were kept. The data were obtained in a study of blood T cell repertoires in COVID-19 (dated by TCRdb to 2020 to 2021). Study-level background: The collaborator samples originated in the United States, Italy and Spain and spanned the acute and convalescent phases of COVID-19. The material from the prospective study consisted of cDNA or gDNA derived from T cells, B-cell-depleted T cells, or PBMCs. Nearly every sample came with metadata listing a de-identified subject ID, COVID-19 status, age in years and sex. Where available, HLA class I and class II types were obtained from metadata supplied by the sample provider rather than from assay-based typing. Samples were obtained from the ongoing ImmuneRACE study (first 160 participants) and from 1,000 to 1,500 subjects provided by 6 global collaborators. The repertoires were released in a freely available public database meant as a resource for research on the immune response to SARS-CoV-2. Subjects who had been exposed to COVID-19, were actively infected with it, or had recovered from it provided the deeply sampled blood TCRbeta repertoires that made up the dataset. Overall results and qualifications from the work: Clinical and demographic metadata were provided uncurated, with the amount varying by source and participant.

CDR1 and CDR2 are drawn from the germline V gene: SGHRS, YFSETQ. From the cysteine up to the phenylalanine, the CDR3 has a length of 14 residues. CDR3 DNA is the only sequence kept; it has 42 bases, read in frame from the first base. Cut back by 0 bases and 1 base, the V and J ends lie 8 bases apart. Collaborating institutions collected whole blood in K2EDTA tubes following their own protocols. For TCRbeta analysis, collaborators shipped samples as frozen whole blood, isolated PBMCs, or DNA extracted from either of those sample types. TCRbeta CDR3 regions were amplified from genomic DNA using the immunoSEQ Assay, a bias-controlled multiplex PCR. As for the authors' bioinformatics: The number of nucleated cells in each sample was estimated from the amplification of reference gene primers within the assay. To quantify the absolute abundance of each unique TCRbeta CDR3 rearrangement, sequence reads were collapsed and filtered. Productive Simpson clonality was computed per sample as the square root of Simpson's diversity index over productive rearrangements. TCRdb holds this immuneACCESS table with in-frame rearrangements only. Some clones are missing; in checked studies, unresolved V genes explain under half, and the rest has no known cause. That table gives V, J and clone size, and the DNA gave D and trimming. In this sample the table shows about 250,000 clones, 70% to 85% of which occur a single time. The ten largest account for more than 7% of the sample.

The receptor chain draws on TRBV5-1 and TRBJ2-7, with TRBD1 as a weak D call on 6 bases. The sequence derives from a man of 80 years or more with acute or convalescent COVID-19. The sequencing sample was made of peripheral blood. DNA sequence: TGCGCCAGCAGCTTGGTGGGGACATCCTACGAGCAGTACTTC. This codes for CASSLVGTSYEQYF. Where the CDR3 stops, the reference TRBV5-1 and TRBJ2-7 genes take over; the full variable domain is KAGVTQTPRYLIKTRGQQVTLSCSPISGHRSVSWYQQTPGQGLQFLFEYFSETQRNKGNFPGRFSGRQFSNSRSEMNVSTLELGDSALYLCASSLVGTSYEQYFGPGTRLTVT.